The next 5 T cell receptor beta chains were all read from a single sample in a study of blood T cell repertoires in COVID-19. Some clones are missing from TCRdb's copy, which holds only in-frame ones; the method was immunoSEQ multiplex PCR. The top ten hold roughly 3% of the sample, which has some 150,000 clones, just under 85% seen once. Sequenced sample: peripheral blood. The receptors stem from a woman between 35 and 50 years old with active or convalescent COVID-19.

This chain links TRBV28 with TRBJ1-4; D is uncertain. CDR3 length equals 14 residues. CDR1 MDHEN and CDR2 SYDVKM come from the germline V gene. V dropped 8 bases and J dropped 4 bases, with 14 bases sitting between them. The CDR3 loop is CASPTRGFNEKLFF. CDR3 nucleotides: TGTGCCAGCCCCACTCGGGGATTTAATGAAAAACTGTTTTTT.

In this sample, this clone turned up once. Different DNA sequences within this sample yield the same CDR3. The V gene is TRBV5-1, the J gene TRBJ2-5; 8 nucleotides agree with TRBD1. The germline gives CDR1 SGHRS, CDR2 YFSETQ. The V and J ends lost 4 bases and 5 bases, in that order; junction bases with no gene match: 7. The CDR3 contains 14 residues. CDR3 region: CASSPGQGGETQYF. The CDR3 DNA follows: TGCGCCAGCAGCCCAGGACAGGGTGGGGAGACCCAGTACTTC.

The rearrangement uses TRBV3-1 (or the pseudogene TRBV3-2) and TRBJ1-2; TRBD1 agrees at 7 bases. With V trimmed by 4 bases and J by 2 bases, 4 bases remained unmatched. Germline assignment: CDR1 LGHDT and CDR2 YNNKEL (reference sequence). This CDR3 is 14 amino acids long. In DNA form, the CDR3 reads TGTGCCAGCAGCCCGGGACAGCGCAACTATGGCTACACCTTC. Translation gives CASSPGQRNYGYTF.

This chain links TRBV28 with TRBJ1-4, with 7 bases fitting TRBD1. The CDR3 length is 15 residues. With 3 bases clipped from V and 6 bases from J, the junction kept 7 bases outside the gene matches. Germline V gene sequence: CDR1 MDHEN, CDR2 SYDVKM. The CDR3 DNA reads TGTGCCAGCAGTTTGAGGGCACAGGGGCATGAAAAACTGTTTTTT. Protein sequence: CASSLRAQGHEKLFF.

The rearrangement joins TRBV27 to TRBJ1-1; TRBD1 aligns across 7 bases. Germline assignment: CDR1 MNHEY and CDR2 SMNVEV (reference sequence). The CDR3 loop spans 14 amino acids. After removal of 4 bases from V and 4 bases from J, the junction contained 6 bases not matched to a gene. The CDR3 DNA reads as TGTGCCAGCAGTTCAAAGACAGGGATCACTGAAGCTTTCTTT. Translating it yields CASSSKTGITEAFF.